A selection of T cell receptor beta chains follows, all from one sample in a study of neurological immune-mediated disorders. Via MiXCR, TCRdb re-called the 5' RACE reads, giving one row per CDR3 protein. The sample gives over 20,000 distinct CDR3 sequences, about 9.4% of which show up once; roughly 22% is in the top ten. Material: PBMCs. These receptors were taken from a woman between 55 and 75 years old with HTLV-1-associated myelopathy (HAM/TSP). The CDR3 runs from the conserved cysteine through the conserved F or W. A D gene is named only where the DNA matches it firmly. Not all rows give a size; the values are once, few, many and, for expanded clones, a class.

V	size	J	D	CDR3	DNA
TRBV20-1	many	TRBJ2-5	NA	CSAPSVEQETQYF	TGCAGTGCTCCTAGCGTGGAACAAGAGACCCAGTACTTC
TRBV20-1	many	TRBJ2-1	NA	CSARGHNSYNEQFF	TGCAGTGCTAGAGGACACAACTCCTACAATGAGCAGTTCTTC
TRBV9	many	TRBJ2-3	NA	CASSVGLELTDTQYF	TGTGCCAGCAGCGTGGGGCTAGAGTTAACAGATACGCAGTATTTT
TRBV5-1	many	TRBJ1-5	NA	CASSLDGSSHSNQPQHF	TGCGCCAGCAGCTTGGACGGTTCCTCTCATAGCAATCAGCCCCAGCATTTT
TRBV3-1	many	TRBJ2-5	NA	CASSQLEETQYF	TGTGCCAGCAGCCAACTGGAAGAGACCCAGTACTTC
TRBV20-1	many	TRBJ1-1	NA	CSALLTALNTEAFF	TGCAGTGCTCTCCTGACAGCTTTGAACACTGAAGCTTTCTTT
TRBV30	many	TRBJ1-2	NA	CAWRQGPNYGYTF	TGTGCCTGGAGGCAGGGGCCAAACTATGGCTACACCTTC
TRBV10-3	many	TRBJ2-2	NA	CAISADRNTGELFF	TGTGCCATCAGTGCTGACAGGAACACCGGGGAGCTGTTTTTT
TRBV5-4	NA	TRBJ2-1	NA	CAIKSGSGGHEQFF	TGTGCCATCAAGTCTGGTTCGGGTGGCCATGAGCAGTTCTTC
TRBV18	NA	TRBJ2-1	NA	CASSPGGEQFF	TGTGCCAGCTCACCGGGGGGTGAGCAGTTCTTC
TRBV20-1	NA	TRBJ2-1	NA	CSVESVWGSSYNEQFF	TGTAGTGTAGAGTCTGTGTGGGGGAGCTCCTACAATGAGCAGTTCTTC
TRBV6-4	few	TRBJ2-1	TRBD2	CASSDSIGGGYNEQFF	TGTGCCAGCAGTGACTCCATCGGGGGGGGCTACAATGAGCAGTTCTTC
TRBV10-3	many	TRBJ2-7	TRBD2	CAISEPLLDGDYISYEQYF	TGTGCCATCAGTGAGCCCCTATTGGATGGGGACTACATCTCCTACGAGCAGTACTTC
TRBV12-3/TRBV12-4	many	TRBJ1-1	NA	CASSPQWNTEAFF	TGTGCCAGCAGCCCCCAATGGAACACTGAAGCTTTCTTT
TRBV20-1	many	TRBJ1-2	TRBD1	CSARPLRTGKDTF	TGCAGTGCTAGACCACTGCGGACAGGGAAGGACACCTTC
TRBV30	many	TRBJ1-1	NA	CAWSAGTLNTEAFF	TGTGCCTGGAGTGCCGGGACACTGAACACTGAAGCTTTCTTT
TRBV2	many	TRBJ2-1	NA	CASTSLEGAGNEQFF	TGTGCCAGCACCTCCCTGGAGGGGGCGGGGAATGAGCAGTTCTTC
TRBV11-2	once	TRBJ2-6	NA	CASSLHRAGANVLTF	TGTGCCAGCAGCCTGCACAGGGCTGGGGCCAACGTCCTGACTTTC
TRBV6-5	many	TRBJ1-4	NA	CASSYTSGRVGEKLFF	TGTGCCAGCAGTTACACCTCCGGGAGGGTGGGTGAAAAACTGTTTTTT
TRBV7-3	many	TRBJ1-2	NA	CAIRDIHGYTF	TGTGCCATACGGGACATTCATGGCTACACCTTC
TRBV30	many	TRBJ1-2	TRBD1	CAWSRSGTGENYGYTF	TGTGCCTGGAGCCGCTCCGGGACAGGGGAAAACTATGGCTACACCTTC
TRBV7-6	many	TRBJ2-6	TRBD1	CASSLGTGVANVLTF	TGTGCCAGCAGCTTAGGGACAGGGGTGGCCAACGTCCTGACTTTC
TRBV4-3	many	TRBJ1-6	NA	CASSQETRPGNSPLHF	TGCGCCAGCAGCCAAGAAACGAGGCCGGGGAATTCACCCCTCCACTTT